This TCR beta chain appears in the sequencing data of a study of shared clonotypes between healthy human individuals (dated by TCRdb to 2020 to 2021). About the study as a whole: The cohort included three men and a couple of women between 18 and 49 years of age. For each donor, CD4 naive and CD4 memory were each run on three plates, CD8 naive on two plates, and CD8 memory on one plate. The study deeply sequenced blood TCR repertoires of five healthy adults to estimate repertoire size and the extent of clonotype sharing between individuals. Each donor's leukapheresis produced roughly between roughly 0.9 and 8.9 billion PBMCs. Different laboratories and diverse techniques were used to prepare libraries and sequence TCR repertoires, to increase sequencing depth and limit assay-specific biases. General findings and caveats noted by the study authors: Based on pairwise subsampling, the degree of clonotype sharing among donors was expected to be affected by sequencing depth. Because the study included only a small number of donors, the genetic and exposure-history diversity represented was limited. Rarefaction of sorted-subset datasets indicated incomplete sequencing despite the large sequencing depth. Sharing across several donors was observed for 5% to 6.5% of naive CD4, 3.5% of naive CD8, around 2.5% of memory CD4, and roughly 0.43% of memory CD8 clonotypes. Estimated clonotype richness was generally larger for naive than for memory subsets. Compared with non-shared clonotypes, clonotypes shared by all four sorted-subset donors had higher generation probabilities. Sampling was restricted to blood, and TCR repertoires in tissue are likely to differ from TCR repertoires in blood.

The CDR3 contains 15 residues, cysteine and phenylalanine counted. Kept here is only the CDR3 DNA, which spans 45 bases and is read in frame from base 1. V lost 6 bases and J lost 1 base; the stretch between them is 15 bases long. CDR1 SEHNR and CDR2 FQNEAQ were looked up in the germline V gene (reference sequence). On this clone: Its antigen remains unidentified. Base-call qualities are not available, and no considerably larger clone is one nucleotide away.

TCR CDR3 regions were amplified from genomic DNA by multiplex PCR using the deep immunoSEQ assay. Extracted genomic DNA from each cell subset was distributed evenly across all wells of several immunoSEQ 96-well plates, and each plate was treated as a replicate. For sorted subsets, around 0.2 ug of genomic DNA, equivalent to some 30,000 T cell genomes, went into each replicate PCR. Purified libraries were measured with a Qubit 3.0 fluorometer, size-checked on a Bioanalyzer 2100, and measured again with the KAPA Library Quantification kit. Every immunoSEQ 96-well plate was sequenced on a separate single-read 150-cycle Illumina NextSeq 550 flow cell. On the study's bioinformatics: Because the immunoSEQ output held only junctional sequences and lacked quality scores, the filtering could not match the filtering applied to full-length reads. To assign V/J genes and CDR3, sequences were annotated using PyIR, a Python wrapper for IgBLAST v1.9, with IMGT germline references. Reads were removed for weak V/J assignments (E-value above 1e-6), missing CDR3, stop codons, out-of-frame junctions, or ambiguous translated residues. V3J clonotypes were defined as sequences sharing an identical inferred V gene, J gene, and CDR3 amino acid sequence. The percentage overlap between two repertoires was calculated by dividing the number of shared unique clonotypes by the size of the smaller repertoire. RTK rarefaction, the Chao1 estimator, and Recon v2.1 estimates of unobserved clonotypes were used to assess repertoire richness. OLGA was used to compute generation probabilities for all TCRbeta clonotypes that the gDNA method yielded from four donors. As stored in TCRdb, this immuneACCESS dataset retains in-frame rearrangements with V and J assigned. A fraction of the clones does not appear; measured against another copy, unresolved V genes explain less than half of the discrepancy, and the remainder lacks a known reason. Clone size and the V and J calls come from that table; the DNA yielded D and trimming. The sample table contains hundreds of thousands of clones; only one count was recorded for around 96% of them. The ten most abundant clones make up approximately 0.12% of the sample.

For the CD8 naive samples, CD45RO-negative cells were positively selected for CCR7, yielding a CD45RA+CCR7+ population from which TemRA cells were excluded. Healthy HIV-negative adults with no recently reported acute infections or vaccinations were included as donors. Only Caucasian adults living in Nashville, Tennessee, USA were represented among the donors. Blood was obtained by leukapheresis, after which PBMCs were separated by Ficoll-Histopaque density gradient centrifugation and cryopreserved in liquid nitrogen vapor phase. Purity and quantity of every magnetically sorted T cell population were checked by analytical flow cytometry. Genomic DNA was isolated from each sorted fraction and quantified by UV absorbance on a Nanodrop 2000c.

This chain is built from TRBV7-9 and TRBJ1-1; TRBD1 might be the D gene, on 5 matching bases. The material sequenced was naive CD8+ T cells sorted from blood. What the cell subset or site label conveys for this sample: CD45RA+CCR7+. The TCR comes from a young woman in good health. Read as DNA, the sequence is TGTGCCAGCAGTCCCTCCGCGGGGGGGAACACTGAAGCTTTCTTT. The resulting protein is CASSPSAGGNTEAFF.